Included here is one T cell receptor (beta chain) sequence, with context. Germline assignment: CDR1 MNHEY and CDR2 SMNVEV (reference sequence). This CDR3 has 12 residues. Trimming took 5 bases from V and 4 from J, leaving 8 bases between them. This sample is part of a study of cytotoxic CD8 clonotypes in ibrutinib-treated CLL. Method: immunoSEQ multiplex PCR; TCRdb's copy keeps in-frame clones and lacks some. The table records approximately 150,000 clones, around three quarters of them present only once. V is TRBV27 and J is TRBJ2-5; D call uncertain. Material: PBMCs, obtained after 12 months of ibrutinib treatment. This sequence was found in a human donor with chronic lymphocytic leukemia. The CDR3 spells CASSPMGETQYF. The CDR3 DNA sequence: TGTGCCAGCAGTCCCATGGGAGAGACCCAGTACTTC.